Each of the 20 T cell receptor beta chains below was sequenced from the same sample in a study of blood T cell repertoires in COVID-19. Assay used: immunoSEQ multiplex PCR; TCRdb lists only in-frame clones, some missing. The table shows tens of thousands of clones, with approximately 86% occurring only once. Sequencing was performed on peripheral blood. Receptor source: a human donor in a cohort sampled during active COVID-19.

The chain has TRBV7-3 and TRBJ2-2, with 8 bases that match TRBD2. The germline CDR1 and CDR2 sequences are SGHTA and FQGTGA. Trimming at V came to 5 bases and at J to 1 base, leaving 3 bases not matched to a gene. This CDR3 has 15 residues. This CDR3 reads CASSTLAGNTGELFF. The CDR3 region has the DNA TGTGCCAGCAGCACCCTAGCGGGGAACACCGGGGAGCTGTTTTTT. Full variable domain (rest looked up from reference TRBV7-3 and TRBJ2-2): GAGVSQTPSNKVTEKGKYVELRCDPISGHTALYWYRQSLGQGPEFLIYFQGTGAADDSGLPNDRFFAVRPEGSVSTLKIQRTERGDSAVYLCASSTLAGNTGELFFGEGSRLTVL.

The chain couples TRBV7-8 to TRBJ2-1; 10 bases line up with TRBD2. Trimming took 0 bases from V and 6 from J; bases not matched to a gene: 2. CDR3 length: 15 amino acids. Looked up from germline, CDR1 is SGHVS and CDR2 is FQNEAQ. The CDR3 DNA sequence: TGTGCCAGCAGCTTAGCCGGGACTAGCGTCAATGAGCAGTTCTTC. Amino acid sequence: CASSLAGTSVNEQFF.

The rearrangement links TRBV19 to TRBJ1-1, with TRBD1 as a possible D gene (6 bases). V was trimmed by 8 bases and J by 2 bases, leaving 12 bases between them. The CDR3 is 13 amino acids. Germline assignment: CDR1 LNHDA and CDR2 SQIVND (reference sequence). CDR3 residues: CASSGTFNTEAFF. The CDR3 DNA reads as TGTGCCAGTTCCGGGACATTCAACACTGAAGCTTTCTTT.

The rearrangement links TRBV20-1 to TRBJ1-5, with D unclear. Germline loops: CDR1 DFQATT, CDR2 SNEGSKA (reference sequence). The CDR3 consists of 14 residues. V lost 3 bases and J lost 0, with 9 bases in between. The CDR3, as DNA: TGCAGTGCTAGTCCCGCGTCTAGCAATCAGCCCCAGCATTTT. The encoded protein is CSASPASSNQPQHF.

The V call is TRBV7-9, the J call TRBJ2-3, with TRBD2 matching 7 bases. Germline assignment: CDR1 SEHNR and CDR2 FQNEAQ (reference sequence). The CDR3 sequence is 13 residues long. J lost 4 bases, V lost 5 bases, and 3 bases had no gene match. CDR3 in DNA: TGTGCCAGCAGCCGTAGCGGGTCAGATACGCAGTATTTT. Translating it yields CASSRSGSDTQYF.

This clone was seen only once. In nucleotides, the CDR3 is TGTGCCAGTAGTAGGCCGGCAGGGGACACCGGGGAGCTGTTTTTT. Residues: CASSRPAGDTGELFF. This chain joins TRBV19 and TRBJ2-2; possible D gene TRBD1, 6 bases. This CDR3 spans 15 amino acids. V dropped 4 bases and J dropped 3 bases, with 12 bases sitting between them. CDR1 and CDR2 (germline): LNHDA, SQIVND (reference sequence).

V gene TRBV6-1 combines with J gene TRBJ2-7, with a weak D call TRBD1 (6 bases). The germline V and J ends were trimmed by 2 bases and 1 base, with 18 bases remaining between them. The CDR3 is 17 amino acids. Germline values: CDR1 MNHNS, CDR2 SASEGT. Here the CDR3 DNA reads TGTGCCAGCAGTGAAACTGCACAGGGAAGAGGTTCCTACGAGCAGTACTTC. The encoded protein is CASSETAQGRGSYEQYF.

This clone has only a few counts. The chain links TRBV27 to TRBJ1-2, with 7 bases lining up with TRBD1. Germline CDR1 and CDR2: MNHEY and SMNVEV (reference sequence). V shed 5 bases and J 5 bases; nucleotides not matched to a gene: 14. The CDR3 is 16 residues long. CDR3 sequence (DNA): TGTGCCAGCAGTCCCTCGCCGACAGGGACCGGTTATGGCTACACCTTC. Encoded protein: CASSPSPTGTGYGYTF.

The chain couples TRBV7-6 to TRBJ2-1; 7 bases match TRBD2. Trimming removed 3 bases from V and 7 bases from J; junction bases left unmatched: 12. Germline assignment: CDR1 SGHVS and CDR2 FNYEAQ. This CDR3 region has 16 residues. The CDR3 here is CASSLSPGGSGNEQFF. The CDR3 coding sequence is TGTGCCAGCAGCTTGTCGCCCGGGGGGTCCGGGAATGAGCAGTTCTTC.

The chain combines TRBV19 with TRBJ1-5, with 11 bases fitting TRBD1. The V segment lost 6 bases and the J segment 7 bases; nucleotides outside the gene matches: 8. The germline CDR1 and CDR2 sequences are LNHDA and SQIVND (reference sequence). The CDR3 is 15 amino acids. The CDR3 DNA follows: TGTGCCAGTAGGCGGACAGGGGGCGCGAAACAGCCCCAGCATTTT. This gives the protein CASRRTGGAKQPQHF.

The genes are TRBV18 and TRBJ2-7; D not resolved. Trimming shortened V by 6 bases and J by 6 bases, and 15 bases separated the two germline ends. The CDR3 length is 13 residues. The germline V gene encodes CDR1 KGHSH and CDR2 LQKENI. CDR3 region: CASSASAGAEQYF. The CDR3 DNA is TGTGCCAGCTCGGCCTCTGCTGGAGCCGAGCAGTACTTC. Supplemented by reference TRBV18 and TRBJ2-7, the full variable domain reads NAGVMQNPRHLVRRRGQEARLRCSPMKGHSHVYWYRQLPEEGLKFMVYLQKENIIDESGMPKERFSAEFPKEGPSILRIQQVVRGDSAAYFCASSASAGAEQYFGPGTRLTVT.

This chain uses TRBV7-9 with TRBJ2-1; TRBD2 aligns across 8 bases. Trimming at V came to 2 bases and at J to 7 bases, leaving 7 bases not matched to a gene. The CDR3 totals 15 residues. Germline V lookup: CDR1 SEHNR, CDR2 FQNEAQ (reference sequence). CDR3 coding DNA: TGTGCCAGCAGCTTAAGCGAGCGGGGGCGGAATGAGCAGTTCTTC. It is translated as CASSLSERGRNEQFF.

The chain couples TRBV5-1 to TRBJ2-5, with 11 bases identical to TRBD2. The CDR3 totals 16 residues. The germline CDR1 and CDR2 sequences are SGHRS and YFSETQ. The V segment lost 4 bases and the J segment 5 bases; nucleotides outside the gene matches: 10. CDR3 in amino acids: CASSNGLAGLRETQYF. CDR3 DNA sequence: TGCGCCAGCAGCAACGGACTAGCGGGCCTTAGGGAGACCCAGTACTTC.

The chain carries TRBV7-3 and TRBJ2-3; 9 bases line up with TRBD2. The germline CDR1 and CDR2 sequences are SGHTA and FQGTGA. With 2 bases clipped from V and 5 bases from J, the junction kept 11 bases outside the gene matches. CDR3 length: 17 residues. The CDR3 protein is CASSLFGGGAGGDTQYF. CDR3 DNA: TGTGCCAGCAGCTTATTCGGCGGGGGGGCCGGTGGAGATACGCAGTATTTT.

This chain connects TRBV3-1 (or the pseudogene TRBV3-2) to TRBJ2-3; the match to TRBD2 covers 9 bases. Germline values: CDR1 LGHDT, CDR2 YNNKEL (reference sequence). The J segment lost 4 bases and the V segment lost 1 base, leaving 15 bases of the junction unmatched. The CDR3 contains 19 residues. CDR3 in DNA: TGTGCCAGCAGCCAAGGGTTAGTCTGGCGGGGGGGCCCGTCAGATACGCAGTATTTT. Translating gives CASSQGLVWRGGPSDTQYF.

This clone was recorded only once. The CDR3 loop reads CASSRIDRVQETQYF. CDR3 DNA sequence: TGTGCCAGCAGTCGAATCGACAGGGTTCAAGAGACCCAGTACTTC. This chain connects TRBV28 to TRBJ2-5; TRBD1 aligns across 7 bases. The length of the CDR3 is 15 residues. Trimming removed 5 bases from V and 2 bases from J; junction bases left unmatched: 8. Looked up from germline, CDR1 is MDHEN and CDR2 is SYDVKM. The whole variable domain, remainder taken from reference TRBV28 and TRBJ2-5, is DVKVTQSSRYLVKRTGEKVFLECVQDMDHENMFWYRQDPGLGLRLIYFSYDVKMKEKGDIPEGYSVSREKKERFSLILESASTNQTSMYLCASSRIDRVQETQYFGPGTRLLVL.

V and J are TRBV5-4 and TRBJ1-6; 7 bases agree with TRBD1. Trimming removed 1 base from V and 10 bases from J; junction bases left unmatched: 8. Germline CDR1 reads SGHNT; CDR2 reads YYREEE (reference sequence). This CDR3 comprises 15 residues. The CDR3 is CASSLIGRGMSPLHF. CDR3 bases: TGTGCCAGCAGCTTGATCGGCAGGGGGATGTCACCCCTCCACTTT.

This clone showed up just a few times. The chain's CDR3 is CASSELLGLATDEQFF. As DNA, the CDR3 is TGTGCCAGTAGTGAACTCCTGGGACTAGCGACAGATGAGCAGTTCTTC. The chain joins TRBV19 to TRBJ2-1; TRBD2 matches 10 bases. Looked up from germline, CDR1 is LNHDA and CDR2 is SQIVND (reference sequence). This CDR3 is 16 amino acids long. The junction had 12 bases not matched to a gene; V was cut back by 5 bases and J by 8 bases.

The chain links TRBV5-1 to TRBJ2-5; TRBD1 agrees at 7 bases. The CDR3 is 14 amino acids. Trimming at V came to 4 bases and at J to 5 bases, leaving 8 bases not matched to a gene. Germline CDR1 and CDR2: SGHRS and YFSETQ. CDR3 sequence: CASSKGARGETQYF. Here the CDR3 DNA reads TGCGCCAGCAGCAAGGGGGCGCGAGGGGAGACCCAGTACTTC.

As DNA, the CDR3 is TGTGCCAGTAGAGGTAGGGGTAATGAAAAACTGTTTTTT. The encoded protein is CASRGRGNEKLFF. V is TRBV19 and J is TRBJ1-4, with a weak D call TRBD1 (5 bases). Trimming removed 6 bases at V and 4 bases at J, with 9 bases between. The germline gives CDR1 LNHDA, CDR2 SQIVND (reference sequence). The CDR3 runs to 13 residues. The whole variable domain, filled in from reference TRBV19 and TRBJ1-4, reads DGGITQSPKYLFRKEGQNVTLSCEQNLNHDAMYWYRQDPGQGLRLIYYSQIVNDFQKGDIAEGYSVSREKKESFPLTVTSAQKNPTAFYLCASRGRGNEKLFFGSGTQLSVL.